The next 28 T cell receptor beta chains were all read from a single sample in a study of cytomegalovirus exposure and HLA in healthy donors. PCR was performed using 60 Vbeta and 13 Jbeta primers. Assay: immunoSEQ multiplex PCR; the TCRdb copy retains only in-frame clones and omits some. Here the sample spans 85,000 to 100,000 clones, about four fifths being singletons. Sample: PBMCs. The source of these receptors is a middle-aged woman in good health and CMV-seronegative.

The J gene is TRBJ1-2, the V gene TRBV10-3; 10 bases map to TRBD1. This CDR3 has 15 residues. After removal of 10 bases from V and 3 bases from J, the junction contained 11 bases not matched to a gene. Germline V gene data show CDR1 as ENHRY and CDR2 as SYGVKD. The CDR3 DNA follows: TGTGCCACCCAGGACAGGGGGGGAGAGGACTATGGCTACACCTTC. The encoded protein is CATQDRGGEDYGYTF.

The CDR3 sequence: CASSQDGSGADTQYF. CDR3 nucleotides: TGCGCCAGCAGCCAAGATGGGTCAGGGGCAGATACGCAGTATTTT. The rearrangement joins TRBV4-3 to TRBJ2-3, with D possibly TRBD1 on 6 matching bases. CDR1 and CDR2 (germline): LGHNA, YSLEER. The CDR3 consists of 15 residues. Trimming cost V 0 bases and J 4 bases, with 11 bases left between them.

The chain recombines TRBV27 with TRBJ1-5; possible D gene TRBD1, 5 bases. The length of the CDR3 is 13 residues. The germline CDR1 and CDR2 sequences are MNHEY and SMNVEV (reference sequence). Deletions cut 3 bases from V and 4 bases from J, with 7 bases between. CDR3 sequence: CASSFRQNQPQHF. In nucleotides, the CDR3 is TGTGCCAGCAGTTTTAGACAGAATCAGCCCCAGCATTTT.

The CDR3 coding sequence is TGTGCCAGCAGCCCGCACCACAGCCTCAGCTCCTATAATTCACCCCTCCACTTT. This translates into CASSPHHSLSSYNSPLHF. The rearrangement links TRBV28 to TRBJ1-6; D unresolved. The germline V and J ends were trimmed by 6 bases and 0 bases, with 18 bases remaining between them. CDR3 length: 18 amino acids. From germline, CDR1 is MDHEN and CDR2 SYDVKM.

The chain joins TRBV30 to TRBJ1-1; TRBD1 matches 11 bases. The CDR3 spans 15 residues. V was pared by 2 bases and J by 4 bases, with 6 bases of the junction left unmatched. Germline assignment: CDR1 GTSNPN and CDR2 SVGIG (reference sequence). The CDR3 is CAWSFRDRGGTEAFF. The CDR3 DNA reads TGTGCCTGGAGTTTCCGGGACAGGGGGGGCACTGAAGCTTTCTTT.

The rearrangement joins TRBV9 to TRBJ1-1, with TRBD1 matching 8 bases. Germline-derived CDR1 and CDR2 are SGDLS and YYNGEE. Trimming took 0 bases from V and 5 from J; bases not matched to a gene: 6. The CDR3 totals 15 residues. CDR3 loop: CASSVGRQGRTEAFF. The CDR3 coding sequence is TGTGCCAGCAGCGTAGGGCGACAGGGGAGGACTGAAGCTTTCTTT.

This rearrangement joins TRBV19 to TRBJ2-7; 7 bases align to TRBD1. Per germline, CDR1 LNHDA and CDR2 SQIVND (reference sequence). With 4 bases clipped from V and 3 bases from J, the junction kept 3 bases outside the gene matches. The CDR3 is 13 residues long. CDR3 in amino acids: CASSNAGGYEQYF. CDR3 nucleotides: TGTGCCAGTAGTAACGCAGGGGGCTACGAGCAGTACTTC.

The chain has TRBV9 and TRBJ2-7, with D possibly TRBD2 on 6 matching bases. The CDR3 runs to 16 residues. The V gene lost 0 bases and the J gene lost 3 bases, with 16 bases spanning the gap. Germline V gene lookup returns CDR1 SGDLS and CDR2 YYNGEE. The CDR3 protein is CASSVAPTGTFYEQYF. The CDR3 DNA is TGTGCCAGCAGCGTAGCTCCAACTGGGACTTTCTACGAGCAGTACTTC.

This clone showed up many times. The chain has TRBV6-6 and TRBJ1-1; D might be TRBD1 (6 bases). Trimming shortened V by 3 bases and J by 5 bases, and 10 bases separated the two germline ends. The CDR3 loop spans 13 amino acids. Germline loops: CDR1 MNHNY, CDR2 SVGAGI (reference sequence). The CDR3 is CASSYEGETEAFF. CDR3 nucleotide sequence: TGTGCCAGCAGTTATGAGGGGGAGACTGAAGCTTTCTTT.

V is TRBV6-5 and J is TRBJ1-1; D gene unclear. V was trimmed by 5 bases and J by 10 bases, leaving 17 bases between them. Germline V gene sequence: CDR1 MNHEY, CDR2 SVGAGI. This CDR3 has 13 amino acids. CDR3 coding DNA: TGTGCCAGCAGTCCCCCGGGAGGCGGAGGAGCTTTCTTT. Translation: CASSPPGGGGAFF.

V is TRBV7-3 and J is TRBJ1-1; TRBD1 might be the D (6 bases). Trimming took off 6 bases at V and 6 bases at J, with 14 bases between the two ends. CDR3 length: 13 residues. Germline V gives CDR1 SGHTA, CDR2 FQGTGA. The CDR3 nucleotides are TGTGCCAGCAGGCGTACAGGGAGCGCTGAAGCTTTCTTT. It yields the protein CASRRTGSAEAFF.

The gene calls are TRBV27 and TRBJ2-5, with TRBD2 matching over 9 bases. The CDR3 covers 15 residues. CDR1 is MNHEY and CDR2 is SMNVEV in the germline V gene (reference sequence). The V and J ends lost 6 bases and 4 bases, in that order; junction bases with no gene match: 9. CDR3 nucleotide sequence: TGTGCCAGCAGCGGCGGGGGGGCCGGGCGAGAGACCCAGTACTTC. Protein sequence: CASSGGGAGRETQYF.

CDR3 nucleotide sequence: TGCGCCAGCAGCTTGGACTCGGGCAATCAGCCCCAGCATTTT. It specifies CASSLDSGNQPQHF. The V call is TRBV5-1, the J call TRBJ1-5; the D is unclear. With 0 bases removed from V and 2 bases from J, the gap between germline ends came to 6 bases. Germline V lookup: CDR1 SGHRS, CDR2 YFSETQ. The CDR3 is 14 amino acids.

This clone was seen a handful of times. CDR3 coding DNA: TGTGCCAGCTCCAGGGGCGGGAATGAAAAACTGTTTTTT. As protein: CASSRGGNEKLFF. This rearrangement joins TRBV6-1 to TRBJ1-4, with D perhaps matching TRBD1 (6 bases). The CDR3 consists of 13 residues. Germline CDR1 reads MNHNS; CDR2 reads SASEGT. Trimming cost V 8 bases and J 5 bases, with 12 bases left between them.

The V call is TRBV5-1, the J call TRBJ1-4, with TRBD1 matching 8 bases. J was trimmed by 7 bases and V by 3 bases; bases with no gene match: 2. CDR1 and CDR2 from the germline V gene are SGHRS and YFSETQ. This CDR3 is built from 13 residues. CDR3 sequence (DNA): TGCGCCAGCAGCTCGGGGACAGGTGAAAAACTGTTTTTT. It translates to CASSSGTGEKLFF.

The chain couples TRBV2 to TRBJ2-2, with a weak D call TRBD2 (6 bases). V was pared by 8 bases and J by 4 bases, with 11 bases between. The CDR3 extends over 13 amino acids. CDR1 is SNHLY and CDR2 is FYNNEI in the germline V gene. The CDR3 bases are TGTGCCAGCCGCCGGGGGTTCACCGGGGAGCTGTTTTTT. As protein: CASRRGFTGELFF.

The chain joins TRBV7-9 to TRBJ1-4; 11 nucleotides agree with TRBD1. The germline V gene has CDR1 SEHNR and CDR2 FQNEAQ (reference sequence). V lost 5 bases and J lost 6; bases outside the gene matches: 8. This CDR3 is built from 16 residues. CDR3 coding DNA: TGTGCCAGCAGCCCAACCCCGGGACAGGGGGATGAAAAACTGTTTTTT. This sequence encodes CASSPTPGQGDEKLFF.

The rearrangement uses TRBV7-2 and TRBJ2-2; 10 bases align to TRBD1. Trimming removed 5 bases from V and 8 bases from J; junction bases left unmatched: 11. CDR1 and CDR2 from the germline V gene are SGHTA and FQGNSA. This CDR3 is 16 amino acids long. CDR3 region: CASSATRQGAGGELFF. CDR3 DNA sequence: TGTGCCAGCAGCGCAACTCGACAGGGGGCGGGGGGGGAGCTGTTTTTT.

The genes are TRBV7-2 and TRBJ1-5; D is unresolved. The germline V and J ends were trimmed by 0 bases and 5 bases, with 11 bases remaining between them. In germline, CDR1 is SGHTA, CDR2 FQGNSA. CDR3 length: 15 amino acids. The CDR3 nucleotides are TGTGCCAGCAGCTTAGCTTGGGAGTTCCATCAGCCCCAGCATTTT. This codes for CASSLAWEFHQPQHF.

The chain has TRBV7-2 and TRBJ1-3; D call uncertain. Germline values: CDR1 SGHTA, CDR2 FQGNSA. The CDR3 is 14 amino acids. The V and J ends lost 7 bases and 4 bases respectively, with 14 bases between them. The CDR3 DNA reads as TGTGCCAGCACCCTTGTAACGGTGGGAAACACCATATATTTT. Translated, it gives CASTLVTVGNTIYF.

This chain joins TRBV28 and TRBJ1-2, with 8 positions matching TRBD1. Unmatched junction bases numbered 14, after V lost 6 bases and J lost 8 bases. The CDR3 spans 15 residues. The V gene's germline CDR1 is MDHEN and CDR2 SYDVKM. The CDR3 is CASRRETGARGGYTF. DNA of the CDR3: TGTGCCAGCAGGCGGGAGACAGGGGCTCGGGGAGGCTACACCTTC.

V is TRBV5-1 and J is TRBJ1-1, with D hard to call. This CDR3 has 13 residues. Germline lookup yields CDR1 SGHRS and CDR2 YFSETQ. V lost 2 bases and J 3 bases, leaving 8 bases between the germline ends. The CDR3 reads CASSFSSDTEAFF. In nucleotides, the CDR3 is TGCGCCAGCAGCTTTTCCTCTGACACTGAAGCTTTCTTT.

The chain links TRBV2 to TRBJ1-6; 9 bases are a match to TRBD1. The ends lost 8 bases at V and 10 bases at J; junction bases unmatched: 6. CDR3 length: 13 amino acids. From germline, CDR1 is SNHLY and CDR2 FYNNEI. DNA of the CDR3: TGTGCCAGCGGGGGACAGGGCGACTCACCCCTCCACTTT. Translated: CASGGQGDSPLHF. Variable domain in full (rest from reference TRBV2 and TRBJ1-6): EPEVTQTPSHQVTQMGQEVILRCVPISNHLYFYWYRQILGQKVEFLVSFYNNEISEKSEIFDDQFSVERPDGSNFTLKIRSTKLEDSAMYFCASGGQGDSPLHFGNGTRLTVT.

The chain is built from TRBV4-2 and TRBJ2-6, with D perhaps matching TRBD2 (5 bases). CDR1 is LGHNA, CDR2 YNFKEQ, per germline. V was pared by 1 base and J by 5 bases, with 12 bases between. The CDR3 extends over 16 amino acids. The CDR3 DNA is TGTGCCAGCAGCCAAGCCGCGGGCGGGTGGGCCAACGTCCTGACTTTC. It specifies CASSQAAGGWANVLTF.

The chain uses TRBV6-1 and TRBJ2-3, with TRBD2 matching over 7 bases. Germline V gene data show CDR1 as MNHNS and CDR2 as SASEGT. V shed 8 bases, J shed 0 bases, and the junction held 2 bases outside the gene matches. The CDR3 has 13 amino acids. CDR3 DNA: TGTGCCAGCCGGACTAGTAGCACAGATACGCAGTATTTT. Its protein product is CASRTSSTDTQYF.

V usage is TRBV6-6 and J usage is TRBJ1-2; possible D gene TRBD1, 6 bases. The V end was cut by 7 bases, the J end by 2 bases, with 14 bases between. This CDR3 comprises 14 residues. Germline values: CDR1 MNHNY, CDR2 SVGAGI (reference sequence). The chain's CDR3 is CASTEVGQNYGYTF. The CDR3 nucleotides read TGTGCCAGCACCGAAGTGGGACAAAACTATGGCTACACCTTC.

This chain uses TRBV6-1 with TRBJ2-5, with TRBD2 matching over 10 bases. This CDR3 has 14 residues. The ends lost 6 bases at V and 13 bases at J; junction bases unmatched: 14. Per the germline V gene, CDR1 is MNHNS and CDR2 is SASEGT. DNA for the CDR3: TGTGCCAGCAGAGGACTAGCGGCCGGGTTGGCCCGGTACTTC. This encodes CASRGLAAGLARYF.

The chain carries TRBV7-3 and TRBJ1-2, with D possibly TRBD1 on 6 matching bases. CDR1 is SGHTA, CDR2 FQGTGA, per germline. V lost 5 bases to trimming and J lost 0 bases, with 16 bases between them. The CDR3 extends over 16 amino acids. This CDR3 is CASSPSGGLTNYGYTF. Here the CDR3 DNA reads TGTGCCAGCAGCCCCTCGGGGGGCCTAACTAACTATGGCTACACCTTC.